Each of the 10 T cell receptor beta chains below was sequenced from the same sample in a study of blood T cell repertoires in COVID-19. The data were produced by immunoSEQ multiplex PCR, yet TCRdb's version contains in-frame clones alone and is incomplete. The sample has about 140,000 clones, about 86% seen once. Sequences were obtained from peripheral blood. The receptors stem from a human donor in a cohort sampled during active COVID-19.

Remarks on this clone: Germline and junction disagree at one end, which may indicate a read error. V is TRBV20-1 and J is TRBJ2-7; the D gene is possibly TRBD2 (6 bases). The CDR3 has 8 residues. CDR1 is DFQATT, CDR2 SNEGSKA, per germline (reference sequence). The CDR3 loop reads CSAPLANF. CDR3 sequence (DNA): TGCAGTGCACCACTAGCTAACTTC.

The chain has TRBV15 and TRBJ2-2, with TRBD2 identical over 9 bases. With V trimmed by 3 bases and J by 0 bases, 8 bases remained unmatched. CDR1 is LNHNV and CDR2 is YYDKDF in the germline V gene (reference sequence). CDR3 length: 18 amino acids. CDR3 protein: CATSRVAGATSNTGELFF. The CDR3 bases are TGTGCCACCAGCAGGGTAGCGGGGGCGACATCGAACACCGGGGAGCTGTTTTTT.

The chain couples TRBV19 to TRBJ2-3, with 8 bases fitting TRBD1. This CDR3 comprises 17 residues. Germline loops: CDR1 LNHDA, CDR2 SQIVND (reference sequence). J lost 1 base, V lost 5 bases, and 11 bases had no gene match. DNA of the CDR3: TGTGCCAGTAGTCCAGGACCCCGACAGGGGCGCACAGATACGCAGTATTTT. Translated, it gives CASSPGPRQGRTDTQYF.

CDR3: CASSFTRSGAYGYTF. In nucleotides, the CDR3 is TGTGCCAGCAGCTTTACGAGATCGGGAGCCTATGGCTACACCTTC. The genes are TRBV11-2 and TRBJ1-2; the D is unclear. Trimming pared 3 bases from V and 4 bases from J, leaving 15 bases between. Germline CDR1 and CDR2: SGHAT and FQNNGV. The CDR3 has 15 residues.

V gene TRBV6-1 combines with J gene TRBJ1-1; no clear D. Trimming removed 3 bases at V and 2 bases at J, with 4 bases between. The CDR3 loop spans 12 amino acids. Germline lookup yields CDR1 MNHNS and CDR2 SASEGT. CDR3 DNA: TGTGCCAGCAGTGACATCAACACTGAAGCTTTCTTT. Translating gives CASSDINTEAFF.

The genes are TRBV6-5 and TRBJ1-2, with D maybe TRBD1 (5 bases). The CDR3 length is 14 residues. V was shortened by 4 bases and J by 1 base, with 10 bases between the two germline ends. Per the germline V gene, CDR1 is MNHEY and CDR2 is SVGAGI. CDR3: CASSSADSNYGYTF. The DNA of the CDR3 is TGTGCCAGCAGTTCGGCCGACAGTAACTATGGCTACACCTTC.

This chain connects TRBV4-2 to TRBJ2-5, with TRBD2 matching over 7 bases. Germline V gene lookup returns CDR1 LGHNA and CDR2 YNFKEQ. The CDR3 contains 15 residues. V shed 1 base, J shed 3 bases, and the junction held 5 bases outside the gene matches. The CDR3, as DNA: TGTGCCAGCAGCCAAGCCCGCAGCGGGGAAGAGACCCAGTACTTC. Translated: CASSQARSGEETQYF.

This CDR3 reads CASSSRLDYNEQFF. Here the CDR3 DNA reads TGTGCCAGCAGCTCCAGACTAGACTACAATGAGCAGTTCTTC. The rearrangement joins TRBV11-2 to TRBJ2-1; a weak D match, TRBD2 (6 bases). Germline CDR1 SGHAT, CDR2 FQNNGV. The CDR3 loop spans 14 amino acids. V lost 4 bases, J lost 3 bases, and 10 bases lay in between. Looking up the rest from reference TRBV11-2 and TRBJ2-1 gives the full variable domain: EAGVAQSPRYKIIEKRQSVAFWCNPISGHATLYWYQQILGQGPKLLIQFQNNGVVDDSQLPKDRFSAERLKGVDSTLKIQPAKLEDSAVYLCASSSRLDYNEQFFGPGTRLTVL.

The rearrangement links TRBV6-6 to TRBJ2-7, with 8 positions matching TRBD1. The CDR3 covers 14 residues. The ends lost 8 bases at V and 3 bases at J; junction bases unmatched: 9. Germline V gives CDR1 MNHNY, CDR2 SVGAGI (reference sequence). CDR3: CASRWGQADYEQYF. Written as DNA, the CDR3 is TGTGCCAGCCGATGGGGACAGGCCGACTACGAGCAGTACTTC.

CDR3 in DNA: TGCGCCAGCAGCCAAGGTGACAGGGGTAGTTCAGATACGCAGTATTTT. It translates to CASSQGDRGSSDTQYF. V gene TRBV4-1 combines with J gene TRBJ2-3, with 8 positions matching TRBD1. The germline V gene encodes CDR1 MGHRA and CDR2 YSYEKL. CDR3 length: 16 residues. J gave up 4 bases and V 1 base, and 7 bases lay outside the gene matches.